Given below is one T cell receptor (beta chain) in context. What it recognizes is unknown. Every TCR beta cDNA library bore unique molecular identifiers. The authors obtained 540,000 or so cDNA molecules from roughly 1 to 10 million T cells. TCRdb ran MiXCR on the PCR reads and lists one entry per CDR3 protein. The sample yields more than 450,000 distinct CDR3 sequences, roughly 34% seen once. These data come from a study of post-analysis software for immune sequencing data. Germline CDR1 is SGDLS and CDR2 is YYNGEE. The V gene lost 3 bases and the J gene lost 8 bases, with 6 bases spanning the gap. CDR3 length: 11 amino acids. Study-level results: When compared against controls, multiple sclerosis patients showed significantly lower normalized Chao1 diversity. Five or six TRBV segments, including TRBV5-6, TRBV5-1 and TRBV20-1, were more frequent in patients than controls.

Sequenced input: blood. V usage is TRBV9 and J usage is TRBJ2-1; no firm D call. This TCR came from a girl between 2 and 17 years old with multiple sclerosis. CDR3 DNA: TGTGCCAGCAGCGGTTATTATGAGCAGTTCTTC. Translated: CASSGYYEQFF. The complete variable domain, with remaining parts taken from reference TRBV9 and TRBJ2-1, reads DSGVTQTPKHLITATGQRVTLRCSPRSGDLSVYWYQQSLDQGLQFLIQYYNGEERAKGNILERFSAQQFPDLHSELNLSSLELGDSALYFCASSGYYEQFFGPGTRLTVL.